A single T cell receptor beta chain is shown here with its context. The antigen is not known. The data stem from a study of T cells in Graves' hyperthyroidism and ophthalmopathy. Amplification targeted TCR beta CDR3 regions from RNA transcripts. The HTBI primer set was used in a first-round RT-PCR of the TCR CDR3. TCRdb reanalysed the multiplex PCR reads using MiXCR and keeps one entry per CDR3 protein. The sample consists of 500,000 to 800,000 distinct CDR3 sequences, about 14% of them appearing once. Study findings and constraints: Most thyroid clonotypes that were expanded above 0.001 also turned up in blood.

The TCR comes from a woman in her 50s with Graves' ophthalmopathy. Input material: blood.

The CDR3, as DNA: TGTGCCAGTAGTATAGATCTCGAAGAGACCCAGTACTTC. Translated, it gives CASSIDLEETQYF. The J gene is TRBJ2-5, the V gene TRBV19; D gene ambiguous. The CDR3 runs to 13 residues. From germline, CDR1 is LNHDA and CDR2 SQIVND (reference sequence). V gave up 0 bases and J gave up 3 bases, with 5 bases separating them.